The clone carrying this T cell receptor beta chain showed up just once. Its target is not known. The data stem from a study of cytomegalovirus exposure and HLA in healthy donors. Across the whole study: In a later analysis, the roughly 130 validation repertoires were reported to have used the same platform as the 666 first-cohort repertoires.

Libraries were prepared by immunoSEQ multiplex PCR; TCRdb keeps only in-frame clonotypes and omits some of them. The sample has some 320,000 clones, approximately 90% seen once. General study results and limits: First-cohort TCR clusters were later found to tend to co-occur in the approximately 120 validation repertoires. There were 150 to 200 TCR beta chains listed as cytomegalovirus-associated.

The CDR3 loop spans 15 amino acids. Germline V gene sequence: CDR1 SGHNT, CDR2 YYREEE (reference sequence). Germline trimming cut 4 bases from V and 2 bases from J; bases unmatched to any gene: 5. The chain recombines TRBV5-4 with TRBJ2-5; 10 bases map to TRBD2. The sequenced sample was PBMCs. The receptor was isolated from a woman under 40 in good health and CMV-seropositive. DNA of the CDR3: TGTGCCAGCAGCATACTAGCGGGGCATCAAGAGACCCAGTACTTC. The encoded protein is CASSILAGHQETQYF. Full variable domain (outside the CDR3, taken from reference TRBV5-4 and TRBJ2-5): ETGVTQSPTHLIKTRGQQVTLRCSSQSGHNTVSWYQQALGQGPQFIFQYYREEENGRGNFPPRFSGLQFPNYSSELNVNALELDDSALYLCASSILAGHQETQYFGPGTRLLVL.